Below, 26 T cell receptor beta chains from the same sample are listed, as sequenced in a study of T cell responses to AZD1222 COVID-19 vaccine. Some clones are missing from TCRdb's copy, which holds only in-frame ones; the method was immunoSEQ multiplex PCR. Among over 100,000 clones listed, roughly 84% were seen once. The starting material was peripheral blood, obtained on day 0 of AZD1222 vaccination. The receptors stem from an adult in good health.

In this sample, this clone turned up once. The chain employs TRBV7-9 and TRBJ2-7; TRBD1 matches at 7 bases. Per the germline V gene, CDR1 is SEHNR and CDR2 is FQNEAQ (reference sequence). J was trimmed by 0 bases and V by 7 bases; bases with no gene match: 9. The length of the CDR3 is 15 residues. The CDR3 sequence is CASIQGVRSSYEQYF. CDR3 coding DNA: TGTGCCAGCATCCAGGGGGTCAGGAGCTCCTACGAGCAGTACTTC.

DNA of the CDR3: TGTGCCAGCAGCACGGACAGGGTGAAGTTGGGCTACAATGAGCAGTTCTTC. The encoded protein is CASSTDRVKLGYNEQFF. This chain joins TRBV5-6 and TRBJ2-1, with 8 bases identical to TRBD1. After removal of 4 bases from V and 3 bases from J, the junction contained 12 bases not matched to a gene. From germline, CDR1 is SGHDT and CDR2 YYEEEE. This CDR3 spans 17 amino acids. The whole variable domain, remainder taken from reference TRBV5-6 and TRBJ2-1, is DAGVTQSPTHLIKTRGQQVTLRCSPKSGHDTVSWYQQALGQGPQFIFQYYEEEERQRGNFPDRFSGHQFPNYSSELNVNALLLGDSALYLCASSTDRVKLGYNEQFFGPGTRLTVL.

There are a few counts of this clone. The rearrangement links TRBV4-1 to TRBJ1-5, with TRBD1 matching over 7 bases. The junction had 6 bases not matched to a gene; V was cut back by 4 bases and J by 6 bases. The germline V gene has CDR1 MGHRA and CDR2 YSYEKL. CDR3 length: 14 amino acids. Here the CDR3 DNA reads TGCGCCAGCAGCCTAGAATCAGGGGGTCAGCCCCAGCATTTT. Translating it yields CASSLESGGQPQHF.

This chain uses TRBV27 with TRBJ1-5; maybe TRBD1 (6 bases). Germline CDR1 reads MNHEY; CDR2 reads SMNVEV (reference sequence). The germline V and J ends were trimmed by 1 base and 6 bases, with 10 bases remaining between them. The CDR3 spans 14 residues. The CDR3 DNA is TGTGCCAGCAGTTTATACAGGGCCCTTCAGCCCCAGCATTTT. Amino acids: CASSLYRALQPQHF.

The gene calls are TRBV18 and TRBJ1-5; D remains ambiguous. CDR3 length equals 16 residues. Trimming removed 3 bases from V and 6 bases from J, with 18 bases in between. Germline CDR1 KGHSH, CDR2 LQKENI. The CDR3 loop is CASSPTWAVGFQPQHF. CDR3 DNA sequence: TGTGCCAGCTCACCTACGTGGGCAGTAGGGTTTCAGCCCCAGCATTTT.

V and J are TRBV27 and TRBJ1-5, with a tentative D call TRBD1 (5 bases). Trimming removed 2 bases at V and 3 bases at J, with 8 bases between. The CDR3 is made up of 14 amino acids. The germline V gene has CDR1 MNHEY and CDR2 SMNVEV (reference sequence). The CDR3 protein is CASSLKGYNQPQHF. CDR3 nucleotides: TGTGCCAGCAGTTTAAAGGGGTACAATCAGCCCCAGCATTTT.

This clone was detected a few times. The J gene is TRBJ2-7, the V gene TRBV28; 7 bases map to TRBD2. Looked up from germline, CDR1 is MDHEN and CDR2 is SYDVKM. V shed 3 bases and J 0 bases; nucleotides not matched to a gene: 5. This CDR3 spans 15 amino acids. The CDR3 region is CASSFVSGASYEQYF. CDR3 DNA: TGTGCCAGCAGTTTTGTAAGCGGGGCCTCCTACGAGCAGTACTTC.

This clone was recorded a few times. The chain carries TRBV7-3 and TRBJ1-5; D unclear. Germline CDR1 and CDR2: SGHTA and FQGTGA. Trimming cost V 3 bases and J 6 bases, with 9 bases left between them. The CDR3 spans 13 residues. The CDR3 spells CASSFDPGQPQHF. As DNA, the CDR3 is TGTGCCAGCAGCTTTGACCCAGGTCAGCCCCAGCATTTT.

J is TRBJ1-1 and V is TRBV19, with D possibly being TRBD1 (5 bases). Trimming took off 5 bases at V and 0 bases at J, with 13 bases between the two ends. The length of the CDR3 is 15 residues. Germline V lookup: CDR1 LNHDA, CDR2 SQIVND (reference sequence). The CDR3 DNA follows: TGTGCCAGTAGTCTTTGGGGGGGACTGAACACTGAAGCTTTCTTT. This translates into CASSLWGGLNTEAFF.

The chain carries TRBV7-9 and TRBJ2-2; 7 nucleotides agree with TRBD1. Germline lookup yields CDR1 SEHNR and CDR2 FQNEAQ (reference sequence). This CDR3 is built from 14 residues. V trimming: 5 bases; J trimming: 5 bases; junction bases outside the gene matches: 5. CDR3 in amino acids: CASSRGTVTGELFF. CDR3 coding DNA: TGTGCCAGCAGCAGAGGGACAGTGACCGGGGAGCTGTTTTTT.

This rearrangement joins TRBV23-1 to TRBJ1-1; unclear D gene. TRBV23-1 is an ORF, with its function uncertain. V was clipped by 1 base and J by 3 bases, with 9 bases between them. The CDR3 is 14 residues long. The CDR3 DNA reads TGCGCCAGCAGTCAATTAGGCATATACACTGAAGCTTTCTTT. Translation gives CASSQLGIYTEAFF.

The chain combines TRBV19 with TRBJ1-5, with 7 positions matching TRBD1. V lost 5 bases to trimming and J lost 4 bases; unmatched junction nucleotides: 8. Per germline, CDR1 LNHDA and CDR2 SQIVND (reference sequence). This CDR3 contains 15 residues. Here the CDR3 DNA reads TGTGCCAGTAGTGGACCGGGACAGAGGAATCAGCCCCAGCATTTT. It specifies CASSGPGQRNQPQHF.

The V gene is TRBV12-3 or TRBV12-4, the J gene TRBJ2-6; D gene ambiguous. This CDR3 is 12 amino acids long. The V end was cut by 9 bases, the J end by 2 bases, with 5 bases between. CDR3: CASTPGANVLTF. As DNA, the CDR3 is TGTGCCAGTACTCCTGGGGCCAACGTCCTGACTTTC.

As DNA, the CDR3 is TGTGCCAGCAGCGTAGGGGGTCGCTCAGATAGCAATCAGCCCCAGCATTTT. Amino acid sequence: CASSVGGRSDSNQPQHF. The rearrangement uses TRBV7-6 and TRBJ1-5; TRBD1 might be the D (6 bases). The V gene's germline CDR1 is SGHVS and CDR2 FNYEAQ. This CDR3 region has 17 residues. V was clipped by 5 bases and J by 0 bases, with 17 bases between them.

The chain links TRBV18 to TRBJ1-5; 8 bases fit TRBD1. Germline V gene data show CDR1 as KGHSH and CDR2 as LQKENI. CDR3 size: 17 residues. With 2 bases clipped from V and 7 bases from J, the junction kept 13 bases outside the gene matches. CDR3 residues: CASSPWGQASGRQPQHF. Written as DNA, the CDR3 is TGTGCCAGCTCACCATGGGGACAGGCGAGTGGTAGGCAGCCCCAGCATTTT.

This rearrangement joins TRBV7-2 to TRBJ1-1, with TRBD1 as a possible D gene (5 bases). Germline V gives CDR1 SGHTA, CDR2 FQGNSA. V was clipped by 5 bases and J by 3 bases, with 13 bases between them. The CDR3 contains 14 residues. CDR3 sequence reads: CASSVNMGDTEAFF. The CDR3 DNA reads as TGTGCCAGCAGCGTGAACATGGGGGACACTGAAGCTTTCTTT.

J is TRBJ2-7 and V is TRBV5-5; D may be TRBD1 (6 bases). The CDR3 contains 15 residues. From germline, CDR1 is SGHKS and CDR2 YYEKEE (reference sequence). The V end was cut by 0 bases, the J end by 0 bases, with 10 bases between. In DNA form, the CDR3 reads TGTGCCAGCAGCTTGGCGGCACAGGGCTCCTACGAGCAGTACTTC. It encodes CASSLAAQGSYEQYF.

The chain is built from TRBV25-1 and TRBJ1-3; a weak D match, TRBD1 (5 bases). Deletions cut 5 bases from V and 3 bases from J, with 17 bases between. In germline, CDR1 is MGHDK, CDR2 SYGVNS. The CDR3 is made up of 16 amino acids. The CDR3: CASSQWGDPDGNTIYF. In DNA, the CDR3 is TGTGCCAGCAGTCAGTGGGGGGACCCGGATGGAAACACCATATATTTT.

On this clone: The sample has other DNA sequences that encode this CDR3 too. J is TRBJ2-6 and V is TRBV28, with D possibly TRBD2 on 6 matching bases. CDR3 length: 15 amino acids. Germline CDR1 and CDR2: MDHEN and SYDVKM. Deletions cut 8 bases from V and 0 bases from J, with 11 bases between. CDR3 bases: TGTGCCAGCTCTCCCGGGGGCTCTGGGGCCAACGTCCTGACTTTC. Translating gives CASSPGGSGANVLTF.

This clone was counted a few times. Other DNA sequences in the sample encode the same CDR3. V is TRBV30 and J is TRBJ1-1; D unclear. The germline V and J ends were trimmed by 0 bases and 8 bases, with 7 bases remaining between them. The CDR3 loop spans 11 amino acids. Germline lookup yields CDR1 GTSNPN and CDR2 SVGIG (reference sequence). CDR3 in DNA: TGTGCCTGGAGTGTAGGAGGGGAAGCTTTCTTT. Protein product: CAWSVGGEAFF.

The chain is built from TRBV18 and TRBJ2-2, with TRBD2 matching 7 bases. Germline V gene data show CDR1 as KGHSH and CDR2 as LQKENI. J was trimmed by 5 bases and V by 6 bases; bases with no gene match: 9. The CDR3 has 15 amino acids. The CDR3 coding sequence is TGTGCCAGCTCTCAACCCCCTAGCGGTACCGGGGAGCTGTTTTTT. This gives the protein CASSQPPSGTGELFF.

CDR3 sequence: CASRGGAGANVLTF. In DNA, the CDR3 is TGTGCCAGCAGGGGAGGGGCTGGGGCCAACGTCCTGACTTTC. The chain recombines TRBV6-5 with TRBJ2-6; 7 nucleotides align to TRBD2. The ends lost 6 bases at V and 2 bases at J; junction bases unmatched: 1. Per the germline V gene, CDR1 is MNHEY and CDR2 is SVGAGI. The CDR3 consists of 14 residues.

CDR3 sequence (DNA): TGTGCCAGCAGTTTAACAGCAAACTATGGCTACACCTTC. It codes for CASSLTANYGYTF. V and J are TRBV27 and TRBJ1-2; unclear D gene. Germline V gene data show CDR1 as MNHEY and CDR2 as SMNVEV (reference sequence). V lost 2 bases, J lost 2 bases, and 6 bases lay in between. The CDR3 is 13 residues long.

The chain links TRBV4-1 to TRBJ1-2, with D possibly matching TRBD1 (5 bases). The CDR3 length is 13 residues. V lost 0 bases, J lost 8 bases, and 10 bases lay in between. Germline CDR1 MGHRA, CDR2 YSYEKL. The DNA for the CDR3 is TGCGCCAGCAGCCAAGATCAGGGATACGGCTACACCTTC. This sequence encodes CASSQDQGYGYTF.

J is TRBJ2-1 and V is TRBV28, with 9 bases aligning to TRBD2. The CDR3 extends over 16 amino acids. Germline V CDR1 and CDR2: MDHEN, SYDVKM. Trimming at V came to 2 bases and at J to 5 bases, leaving 7 bases not matched to a gene. The CDR3 DNA sequence: TGTGCCAGCAGTTTACGAGGACTAGCGAGCAACAATGAGCAGTTCTTC. Translation gives CASSLRGLASNNEQFF.

The V call is TRBV19, the J call TRBJ2-7; D is ambiguous. Germline CDR1 is LNHDA and CDR2 is SQIVND (reference sequence). The length of the CDR3 is 13 residues. Trimming removed 7 bases at V and 1 base at J, with 11 bases between. The CDR3: CASKVAGSYEQYF. The CDR3 nucleotides read TGTGCCAGTAAAGTAGCAGGTTCCTACGAGCAGTACTTC.